These 4 T cell receptor beta chains share one sample of origin, sequenced in a study of cytomegalovirus exposure and HLA in healthy donors. PCR involved 60 Vbeta and 13 Jbeta primers. Only in-frame clones appear in the TCRdb table, and some are missing; sequencing was by immunoSEQ multiplex PCR. The profile covers about 170,000 clones, with 75% to 90% appearing a single time and about 4.3% taken by the ten largest. Sequences were obtained from PBMCs. The receptor set was obtained from a woman aged 45-60 years in good health and CMV-seropositive.

The chain joins TRBV4-3 to TRBJ2-3, with TRBD2 identical over 9 bases. Germline-derived CDR1 and CDR2 are LGHNA and YSLEER. The CDR3 covers 16 residues. V shed 1 base, J shed 4 bases, and the junction held 6 bases outside the gene matches. The CDR3 DNA is TGCGCCAGCAGCCAAGCGGGCGGGGGGGCGTCAGATACGCAGTATTTT. Translated, it gives CASSQAGGGASDTQYF.

The chain is built from TRBV11-2 and TRBJ1-1; weak D call: TRBD1 (6 bases). The CDR3 sequence is 15 residues long. The V gene's germline CDR1 is SGHAT and CDR2 FQNNGV. V was trimmed by 4 bases and J by 0 bases, leaving 12 bases between them. CDR3 loop: CASSSRTALNTEAFF. Written as DNA, the CDR3 is TGTGCCAGCAGCTCCCGGACAGCCCTGAACACTGAAGCTTTCTTT.

This clone showed up just a few times. This sequence joins TRBV27 and TRBJ1-1; 8 bases are a match to TRBD1. Unmatched junction bases numbered 6, after V lost 5 bases and J lost 1 base. The CDR3 extends over 15 amino acids. Germline CDR1 MNHEY, CDR2 SMNVEV (reference sequence). The CDR3 region has the DNA TGTGCCAGCAGTCGGGGAGACAGGGGGAACACTGAAGCTTTCTTT. This translates into CASSRGDRGNTEAFF.

The rearrangement links TRBV21-1 to TRBJ1-1; whether TRBD1, the table's D call, matches the DNA was not checked. TRBV21-1 is deemed a pseudogene. The CDR3 runs 15 residues. CDR3 DNA: TGTGCCAGCAGGTCGCGACAGGGTCTGGACACTGAAGCTTTCTTT. Its translation: CASRSRQGLDTEAFF.